These 20 T cell receptor beta chains were all obtained from the same sample, sequenced in a study of T cells in Graves' hyperthyroidism and ophthalmopathy. Researchers took RNA transcripts and amplified the TCR beta CDR3 regions from them. First-round RT-PCR with HTBI primers amplified the TCR CDR3 region. From the multiplex PCR reads, TCRdb called clonotypes with MiXCR, one entry per CDR3 protein. The sample lists approximately 600,000 distinct CDR3 sequences; about 15% were seen once. The sample comprised blood. The receptors come from a woman aged 40 to 50 with Graves' ophthalmopathy.

Ten or more counts support this clonotype. The rearrangement links TRBV28 to TRBJ2-2, with TRBD2 identical over 8 bases. The junction had 6 bases not matched to a gene; V was cut back by 7 bases and J by 2 bases. CDR3 length: 15 amino acids. Germline values: CDR1 MDHEN, CDR2 SYDVKM. In nucleotides, the CDR3 is TGTGCCAGCACCCCTAGCGGGTATAACACCGGGGAGCTGTTTTTT. This sequence encodes CASTPSGYNTGELFF. The full variable domain, with the rest looked up from reference TRBV28 and TRBJ2-2, is DVKVTQSSRYLVKRTGEKVFLECVQDMDHENMFWYRQDPGLGLRLIYFSYDVKMKEKGDIPEGYSVSREKKERFSLILESASTNQTSMYLCASTPSGYNTGELFFGEGSRLTVL.

This clonotype occurred many times. This CDR3 is CASSLDRGRIETQYF. The CDR3 DNA reads TGTGCCAGCAGCTTAGACAGGGGGCGGATAGAGACCCAGTACTTC. The rearrangement joins TRBV7-3 to TRBJ2-5, with TRBD1 identical over 10 bases. Trimming cost V 2 bases and J 4 bases; bases outside gene matches: 4. This CDR3 spans 15 amino acids. Germline assignment: CDR1 SGHTA and CDR2 FQGTGA. The full variable domain, its missing parts supplied by reference TRBV7-3 and TRBJ2-5, is GAGVSQTPSNKVTEKGKYVELRCDPISGHTALYWYRQSLGQGPEFLIYFQGTGAADDSGLPNDRFFAVRPEGSVSTLKIQRTERGDSAVYLCASSLDRGRIETQYFGPGTRLLVL.

Many counts were recorded for this clonotype. J is TRBJ2-7 and V is TRBV6-1, with D perhaps matching TRBD2 (5 bases). This CDR3 contains 12 residues. Germline V gene lookup returns CDR1 MNHNS and CDR2 SASEGT. Trimming stripped 6 bases from V and 4 bases from J, with 10 bases between. CDR3 sequence: CASSPDWYEQYF. The CDR3 nucleotides are TGTGCCAGCAGCCCGGACTGGTACGAGCAGTACTTC.

This clonotype showed up many times. This chain uses TRBV6-1 with TRBJ2-2, with a possible D match to TRBD2 (5 bases). This CDR3 comprises 15 residues. Trimming stripped 7 bases from V and 0 bases from J, with 12 bases between. Per germline, CDR1 MNHNS and CDR2 SASEGT. Written as DNA, the CDR3 is TGTGCCAGCACTAGGCTAGCCGCGAACACCGGGGAGCTGTTTTTT. This codes for CASTRLAANTGELFF.

The chain has TRBV11-3 and TRBJ2-5; the D gene is possibly TRBD2 (5 bases). Trimming left V 5 bases short and J 5 bases short, with 12 bases between. This CDR3 region has 13 residues. Germline loops: CDR1 SGHNT, CDR2 YENEEA. The CDR3 DNA is TGTGCCAGCAGCCCTGCCCAGCGGGAGACCCAGTACTTC. Translated: CASSPAQRETQYF.

This clonotype has a count of ten or more. The rearrangement joins TRBV7-2 to TRBJ2-7; possible D gene TRBD1, 5 bases. V lost 8 bases and J lost 2, with 10 bases in between. This CDR3 is 12 amino acids long. Germline CDR1 and CDR2: SGHTA and FQGNSA. The CDR3 sequence is CASGRVTYEQYF. CDR3 in DNA: TGTGCCAGCGGCAGGGTGACCTACGAGCAGTACTTC.

This clonotype was counted ten times or more. The rearrangement links TRBV6-5 to TRBJ2-2; 9 bases match TRBD2. The length of the CDR3 is 17 residues. CDR1 MNHEY and CDR2 SVGAGI come from the germline V gene. Unmatched junction bases numbered 13, after V lost 6 bases and J lost 5 bases. CDR3 bases: TGTGCCAGCAGGGGGCCCATGAGTAGCGGGAGAACCGGGGAGCTGTTTTTT. Amino acids: CASRGPMSSGRTGELFF.

This clonotype showed up many times. Germline is not matched at one junction end, which may reflect a read error. This chain uses TRBV12-3 or TRBV12-4 with TRBJ2-7, with TRBD2 matching over 11 bases. The CDR3 loop spans 14 amino acids. In DNA form, the CDR3 reads TGTGCCAGCAGTGGACCGGGACTAGCGGATGTTTTGGACTTC. Its protein product is CASSGPGLADVLDF.

This clonotype was seen repeatedly, ten times or more. Mismatch with germline at one junction end may stem from a read error. This chain connects TRBV11-2 to TRBJ2-7; 7 nucleotides match TRBD1. This CDR3 has 15 amino acids. Germline assignment: CDR1 SGHAT and CDR2 FQNNGV. The CDR3 DNA sequence: TGTGCCAGCAGCTTATTACCGGGACAGCCCTACCAGCAGTACTTC. Translating it yields CASSLLPGQPYQQYF.

In this sample, this clonotype turned up many times. V and J are TRBV30 and TRBJ1-2; 8 bases align to TRBD1. CDR1 is GTSNPN and CDR2 is SVGIG in the germline V gene (reference sequence). The CDR3 has 15 amino acids. The junction had 6 bases not matched to a gene; V was cut back by 0 bases and J by 3 bases. The CDR3 is CAWSVYPGGYYGYTF. In DNA, the CDR3 is TGTGCCTGGAGTGTATACCCAGGGGGCTACTATGGCTACACCTTC.

V and J are TRBV19 and TRBJ1-5; possible D gene TRBD1, 5 bases. The CDR3 contains 15 residues. In germline, CDR1 is LNHDA, CDR2 SQIVND (reference sequence). The V end lost 5 bases, the J end lost 1 base, and 12 bases lay between the germline ends. The CDR3 nucleotides read TGTGCCAGTAGTTCAGGGAAGAGAAGCAATCAGCCCCAGCATTTT. Residues: CASSSGKRSNQPQHF.

This clonotype was observed a handful of times. This chain links TRBV7-8 with TRBJ2-2; TRBD2 aligns across 8 bases. The CDR3 length is 15 residues. Germline CDR1 reads SGHVS; CDR2 reads FQNEAQ. V lost 4 bases, J lost 5 bases, and 6 bases stayed unmatched. CDR3 in DNA: TGTGCCAGCAGCTCAGGAGCGGGAGTAACCGGGGAGCTGTTTTTT. Translating gives CASSSGAGVTGELFF.

J is TRBJ2-7 and V is TRBV27; D perhaps matches TRBD2 (6 bases). This CDR3 contains 15 residues. In germline, CDR1 is MNHEY, CDR2 SMNVEV (reference sequence). The V end was cut by 5 bases, the J end by 5 bases, with 19 bases between. The CDR3 DNA follows: TGTGCCAGCAGTCCTAACCAGGCCGGGGGTGACGAGCAGTACTTC. As protein: CASSPNQAGGDEQYF.

The table lists this clonotype with many counts. The chain links TRBV11-2 to TRBJ2-7, with TRBD2 matching over 8 bases. V was clipped by 0 bases and J by 4 bases; unmatched bases: 5. Germline V CDR1 and CDR2: SGHAT, FQNNGV. This CDR3 has 15 amino acids. CDR3 DNA sequence: TGTGCCAGCAGCTTAGATGGACGCGGGGGGTACGAGCAGTACTTC. Its protein product is CASSLDGRGGYEQYF.

Ten or more counts support this clonotype. This chain uses TRBV7-9 with TRBJ2-7; D is possibly TRBD1 (6 bases). CDR1 is SEHNR and CDR2 is FQNEAQ in the germline V gene (reference sequence). The V end lost 5 bases, the J end lost 2 bases, and 16 bases lay between the germline ends. This CDR3 is 15 amino acids long. CDR3 protein: CASSATRQDPYEQYF. CDR3 nucleotide sequence: TGTGCCAGCAGCGCCACTAGACAGGATCCCTACGAGCAGTACTTC.

This clonotype has a count of ten or more. The chain is built from TRBV29-1 and TRBJ1-5; D gene ambiguous. Germline lookup yields CDR1 SQVTM and CDR2 ANQGSEA. There are 13 residues in the CDR3. V was cut by 6 bases and J by 6 bases, with 15 bases left in between. DNA for the CDR3: TGCAGCGTCGCAAGTCCAGGTAGTCAGCCCCAGCATTTT. Translating gives CSVASPGSQPQHF.

The sample holds a few counts of this clonotype. The CDR3 sequence is CASSQVAANEQYF. The CDR3 bases are TGCGCCAGCAGCCAAGTCGCGGCTAACGAGCAGTACTTC. V is TRBV4-1 and J is TRBJ2-7, with D unresolved. The CDR3 consists of 13 residues. In germline, CDR1 is MGHRA, CDR2 YSYEKL. V was cut by 1 base and J by 5 bases, with 9 bases left in between.

The V gene is TRBV7-8, the J gene TRBJ2-7; a weak D match, TRBD1 (6 bases). This CDR3 is built from 15 residues. Germline V CDR1 and CDR2: SGHVS, FQNEAQ. Trimming cost V 2 bases and J 4 bases, with 15 bases left between them. CDR3 region: CASSLLMAGAYEQYF. The CDR3, as DNA: TGTGCCAGCAGCTTATTGATGGCAGGGGCTTACGAGCAGTACTTC.

This clonotype was seen at least ten times. This chain uses TRBV12-3 or TRBV12-4 with TRBJ2-7; D may correspond to TRBD1 or TRBD2 (6 bases each). The CDR3 extends over 14 amino acids. V lost 1 base to trimming and J lost 5 bases, with 12 bases between them. CDR3 sequence: CASSLGRGGNEQYF. The CDR3 DNA follows: TGTGCCAGCAGTTTAGGCAGGGGCGGGAACGAGCAGTACTTC.

At least ten counts were recorded for this clonotype. This chain joins TRBV7-8 and TRBJ2-5; D is uncertain. The CDR3 has 12 residues. CDR1 SGHVS and CDR2 FQNEAQ come from the germline V gene. With 1 base removed from V and 6 bases from J, the gap between germline ends came to 6 bases. The CDR3 sequence is CASSLDWKTQYF. Here the CDR3 DNA reads TGTGCCAGCAGCTTAGATTGGAAGACCCAGTACTTC.